The T cell receptor (beta chain) described here comes from a study of cytomegalovirus exposure and HLA in healthy donors. Sequenced by immunoSEQ multiplex PCR; TCRdb stores in-frame clones only, minus some. The sample yields about 160,000 clones, 86% seen once. CDR1 and CDR2 from the germline V gene are SGHRS and YFSETQ. Trimming removed 2 bases from V and 7 bases from J; junction bases left unmatched: 6. This CDR3 is 14 amino acids long. This chain uses TRBV5-1 with TRBJ2-7; 10 bases are shared with TRBD2. The TCR comes from a woman aged 18-29 years in good health and CMV-seronegative. Specimen: PBMCs. The CDR3 DNA is TGCGCCAGCAGCTTAGCGGGGGGGCCGGGGGAGCAGTACTTC. Amino acid sequence: CASSLAGGPGEQYF.